Included here is one T cell receptor beta chain sequence, with context. The germline CDR1 and CDR2 sequences are SNHLY and FYNNEI. The CDR3 totals 14 residues. Trimming took 8 bases from V and 1 from J; bases not matched to a gene: 6. The data originate from a study of blood T cell repertoires in COVID-19. The overall study: Sites in the United States, Italy and Spain provided acute and convalescent COVID-19 samples. PBMCs, B-cell-depleted T cells, or T cells provided the cDNA or gDNA that made up the material.

Per the original methods: Estimates of nucleated cell counts were drawn from the amplification of reference gene primers. Here immunoSEQ multiplex PCR was the method, and the copy in TCRdb shows in-frame clones only, minus some. For V, J and clone size, that table is used; D and trimming come from the DNA. The table has hundreds of thousands of clones, around 82% seen once; the top ten hold 5% to 6%. This TCR came from a man older than 75 with acute or convalescent COVID-19. The rearrangement joins TRBV2 to TRBJ2-3, with 7 bases that match TRBD2. Input material: peripheral blood. CDR3 nucleotide sequence: TGTGCCAGCGGTGGTGGGGGGGGCACAGATACGCAGTATTTT. This translates into CASGGGGGTDTQYF.